The sequence of this TCR beta chain was determined in a study of control samples from healthy donors and cancer patients. Generated by immunoSEQ multiplex PCR, the TCRdb table keeps only in-frame clones and is missing some. The table has about 64,000 clones, roughly 90% seen once. The germline gives CDR1 SNHLY, CDR2 FYNNEI. V gave up 9 bases and J gave up 1 base, with 12 bases separating them. The CDR3 has 13 amino acids. The receptor's source is a man aged 35 to 55 with colorectal cancer. The sequenced sample was PBMCs. This chain uses TRBV2 with TRBJ1-1; D remains unclear. Here the CDR3 DNA reads TGTGCCAGTAAGAGAGAGGGGAACACTGAAGCTTTCTTT. Protein product: CASKREGNTEAFF.